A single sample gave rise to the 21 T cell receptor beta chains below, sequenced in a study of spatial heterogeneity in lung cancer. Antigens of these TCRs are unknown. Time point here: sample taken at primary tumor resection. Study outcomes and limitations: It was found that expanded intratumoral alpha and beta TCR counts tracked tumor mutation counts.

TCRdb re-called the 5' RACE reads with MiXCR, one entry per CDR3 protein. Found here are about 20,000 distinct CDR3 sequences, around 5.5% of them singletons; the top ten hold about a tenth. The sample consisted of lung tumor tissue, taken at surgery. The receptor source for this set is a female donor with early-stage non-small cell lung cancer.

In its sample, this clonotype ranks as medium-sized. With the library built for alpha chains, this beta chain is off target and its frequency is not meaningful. The CDR3 coding sequence is TGTGCCAGCACCGGACAGTCCACCGGGGAGCTGTTTTTT. This encodes CASTGQSTGELFF. V gene TRBV12-3 or TRBV12-4 combines with J gene TRBJ2-2; possible D gene TRBD1, 6 bases. The CDR3 has 13 residues. V lost 7 bases and J 4 bases, leaving 10 bases between the germline ends.

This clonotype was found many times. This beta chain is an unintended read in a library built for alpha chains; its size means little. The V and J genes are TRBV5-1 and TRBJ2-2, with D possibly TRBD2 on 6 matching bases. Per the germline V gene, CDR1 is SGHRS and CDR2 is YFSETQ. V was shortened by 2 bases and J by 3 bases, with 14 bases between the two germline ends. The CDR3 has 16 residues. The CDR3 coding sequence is TGCGCCAGCAGCTTCGGCCGCGGGGTCGACACCGGGGAGCTGTTTTTT. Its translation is CASSFGRGVDTGELFF.

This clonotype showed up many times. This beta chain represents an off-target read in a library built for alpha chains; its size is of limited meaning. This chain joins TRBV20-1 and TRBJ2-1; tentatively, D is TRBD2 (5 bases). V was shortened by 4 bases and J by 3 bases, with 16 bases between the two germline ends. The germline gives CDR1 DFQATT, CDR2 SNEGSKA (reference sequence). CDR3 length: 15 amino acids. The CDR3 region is CSATGNGIDYNEQFF. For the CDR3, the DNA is TGCAGTGCTACCGGGAACGGGATAGACTACAATGAGCAGTTCTTC.

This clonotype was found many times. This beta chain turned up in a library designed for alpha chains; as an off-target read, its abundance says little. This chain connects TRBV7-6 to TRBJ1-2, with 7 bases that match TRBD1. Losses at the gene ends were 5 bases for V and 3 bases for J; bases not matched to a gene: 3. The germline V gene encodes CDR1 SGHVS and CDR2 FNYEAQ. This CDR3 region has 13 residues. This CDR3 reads CASSLGQDYGYTF. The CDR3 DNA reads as TGTGCCAGCAGCCTAGGACAGGACTATGGCTACACCTTC.

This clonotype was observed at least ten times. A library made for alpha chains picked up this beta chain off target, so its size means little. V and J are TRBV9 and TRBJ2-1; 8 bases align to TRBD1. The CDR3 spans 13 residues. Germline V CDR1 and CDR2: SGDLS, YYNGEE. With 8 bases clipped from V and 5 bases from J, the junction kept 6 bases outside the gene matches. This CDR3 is CASSGQANNEQFF. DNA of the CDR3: TGTGCCAGTTCGGGACAGGCTAACAATGAGCAGTTCTTC.

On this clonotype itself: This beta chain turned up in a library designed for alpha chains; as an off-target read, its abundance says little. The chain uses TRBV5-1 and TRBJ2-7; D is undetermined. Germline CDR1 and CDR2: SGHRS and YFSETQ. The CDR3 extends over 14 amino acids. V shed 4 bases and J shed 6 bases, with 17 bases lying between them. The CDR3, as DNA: TGCGCCAGCAGCAACCCACGGGCGTTGTCCGAGCAGTACTTC. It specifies CASSNPRALSEQYF.

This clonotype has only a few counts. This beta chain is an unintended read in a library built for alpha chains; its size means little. The CDR3 DNA reads as TGTGCCAGCAGTCCAAAGCGCGGGAGGGCGCACACCGGGGAGCTGTTTTTT. Its translation: CASSPKRGRAHTGELFF. The chain employs TRBV7-8 and TRBJ2-2; 9 bases are a match to TRBD2. V trimming: 6 bases; J trimming: 3 bases; junction bases outside the gene matches: 11. Germline CDR1 reads SGHVS; CDR2 reads FQNEAQ. The CDR3 has 17 residues.

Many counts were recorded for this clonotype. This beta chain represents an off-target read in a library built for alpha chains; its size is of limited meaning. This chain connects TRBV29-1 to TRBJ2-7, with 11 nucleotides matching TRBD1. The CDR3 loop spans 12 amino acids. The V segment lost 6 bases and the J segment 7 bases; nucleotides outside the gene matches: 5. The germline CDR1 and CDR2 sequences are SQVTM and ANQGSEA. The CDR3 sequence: CSVGTGGWEQYF. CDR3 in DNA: TGCAGCGTAGGGACAGGGGGTTGGGAGCAGTACTTC.

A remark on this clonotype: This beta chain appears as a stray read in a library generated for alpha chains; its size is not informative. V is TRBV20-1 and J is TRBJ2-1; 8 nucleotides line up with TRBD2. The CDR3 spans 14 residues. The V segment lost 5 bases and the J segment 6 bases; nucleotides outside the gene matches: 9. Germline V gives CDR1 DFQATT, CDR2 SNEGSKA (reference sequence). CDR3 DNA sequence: TGCAGTGCTCTCCGAATAGCGGGGACCAATGAGCAGTTCTTC. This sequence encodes CSALRIAGTNEQFF.

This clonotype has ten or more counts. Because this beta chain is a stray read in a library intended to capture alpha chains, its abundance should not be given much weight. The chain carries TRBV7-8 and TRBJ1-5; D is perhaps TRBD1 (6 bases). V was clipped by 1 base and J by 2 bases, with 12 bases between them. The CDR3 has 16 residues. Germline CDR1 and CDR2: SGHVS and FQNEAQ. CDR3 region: CASSLGLGARNQPQHF. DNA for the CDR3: TGTGCCAGCAGCTTAGGGTTGGGGGCCCGCAATCAGCCCCAGCATTTT.

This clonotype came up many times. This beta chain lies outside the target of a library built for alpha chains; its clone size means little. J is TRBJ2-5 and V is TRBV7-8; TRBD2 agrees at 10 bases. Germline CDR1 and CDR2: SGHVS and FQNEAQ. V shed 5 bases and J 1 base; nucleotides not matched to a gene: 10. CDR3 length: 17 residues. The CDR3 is CASSKLWSSGSQETQYF. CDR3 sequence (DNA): TGTGCCAGCAGCAAGTTATGGTCTAGCGGGAGCCAAGAGACCCAGTACTTC.

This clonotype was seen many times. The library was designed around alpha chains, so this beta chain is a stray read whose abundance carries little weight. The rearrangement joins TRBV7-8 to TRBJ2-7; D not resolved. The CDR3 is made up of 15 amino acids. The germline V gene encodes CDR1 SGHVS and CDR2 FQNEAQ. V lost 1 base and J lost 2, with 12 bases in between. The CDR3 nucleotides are TGTGCCAGCAGCTTAGTTTCCTACGGCCCCTACGAGCAGTACTTC. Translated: CASSLVSYGPYEQYF.

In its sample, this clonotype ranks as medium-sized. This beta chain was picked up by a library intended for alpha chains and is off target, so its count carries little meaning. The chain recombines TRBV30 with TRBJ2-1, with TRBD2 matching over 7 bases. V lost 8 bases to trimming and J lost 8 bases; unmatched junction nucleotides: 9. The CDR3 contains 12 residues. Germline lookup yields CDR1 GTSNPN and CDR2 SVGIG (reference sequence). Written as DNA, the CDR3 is TGTGCCCTTGGTCGCGGGAGCTATGAGCAGTTCTTC. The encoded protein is CALGRGSYEQFF.

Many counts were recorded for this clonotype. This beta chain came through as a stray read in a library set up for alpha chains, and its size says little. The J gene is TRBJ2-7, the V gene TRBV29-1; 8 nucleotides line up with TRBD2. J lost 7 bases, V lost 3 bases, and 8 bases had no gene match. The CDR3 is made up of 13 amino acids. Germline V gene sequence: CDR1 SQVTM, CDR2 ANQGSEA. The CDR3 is CSVDRAGEGEQYF. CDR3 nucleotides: TGCAGCGTTGACCGAGCGGGAGAGGGAGAGCAGTACTTC.

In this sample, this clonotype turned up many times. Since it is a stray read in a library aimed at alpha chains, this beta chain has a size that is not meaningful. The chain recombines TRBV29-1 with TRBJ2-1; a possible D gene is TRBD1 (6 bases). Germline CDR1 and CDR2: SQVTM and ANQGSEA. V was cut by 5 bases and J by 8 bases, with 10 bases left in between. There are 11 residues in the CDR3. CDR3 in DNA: TGCAGCGTTCTGCAGGGGTATGAGCAGTTCTTC. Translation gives CSVLQGYEQFF.

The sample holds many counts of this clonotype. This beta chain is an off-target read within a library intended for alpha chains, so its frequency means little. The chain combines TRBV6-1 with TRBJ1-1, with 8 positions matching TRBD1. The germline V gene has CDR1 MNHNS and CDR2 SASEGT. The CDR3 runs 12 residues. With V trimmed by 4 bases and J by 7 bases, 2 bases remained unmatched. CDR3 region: CASSGGQGEAFF. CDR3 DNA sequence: TGTGCCAGCAGTGGCGGACAGGGTGAAGCTTTCTTT.

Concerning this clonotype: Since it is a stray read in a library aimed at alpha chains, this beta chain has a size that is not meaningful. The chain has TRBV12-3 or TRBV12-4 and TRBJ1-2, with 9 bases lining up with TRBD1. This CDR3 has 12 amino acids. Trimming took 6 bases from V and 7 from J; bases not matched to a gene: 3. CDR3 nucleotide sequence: TGTGCCAGCAGGCCGACAGGGGGTGGCTACACCTTC. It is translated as CASRPTGGGYTF.

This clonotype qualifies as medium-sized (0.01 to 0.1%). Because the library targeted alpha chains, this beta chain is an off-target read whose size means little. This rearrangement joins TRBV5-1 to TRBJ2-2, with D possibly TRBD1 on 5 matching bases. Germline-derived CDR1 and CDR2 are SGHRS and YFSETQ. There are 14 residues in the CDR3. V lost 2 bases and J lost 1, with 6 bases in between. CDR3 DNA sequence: TGCGCCAGCAGCTTCGGACAGAACACCGGGGAGCTGTTTTTT. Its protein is CASSFGQNTGELFF.

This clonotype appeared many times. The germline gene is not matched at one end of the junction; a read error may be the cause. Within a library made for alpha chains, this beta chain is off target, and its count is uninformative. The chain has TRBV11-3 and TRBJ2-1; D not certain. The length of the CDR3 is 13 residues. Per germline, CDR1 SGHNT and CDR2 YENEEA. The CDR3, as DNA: TGTGCCAGCAGCCCGTCTTCCTTCAATGAGCAGTTCTTC. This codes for CASSPSSFNEQFF.

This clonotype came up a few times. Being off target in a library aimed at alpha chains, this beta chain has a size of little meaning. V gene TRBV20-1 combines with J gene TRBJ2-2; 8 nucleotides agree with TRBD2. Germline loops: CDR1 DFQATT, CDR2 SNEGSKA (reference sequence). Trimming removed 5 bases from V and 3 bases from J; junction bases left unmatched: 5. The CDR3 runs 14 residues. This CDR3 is CSARGRMDTGELFF. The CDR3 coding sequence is TGCAGTGCTCGCGGGAGGATGGACACCGGGGAGCTGTTTTTT.

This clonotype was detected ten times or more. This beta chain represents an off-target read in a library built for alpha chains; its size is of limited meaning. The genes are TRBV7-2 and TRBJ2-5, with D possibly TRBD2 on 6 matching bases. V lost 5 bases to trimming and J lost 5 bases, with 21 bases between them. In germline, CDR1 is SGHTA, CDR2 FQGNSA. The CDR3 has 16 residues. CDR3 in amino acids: CASSTGPGGGWETQYF. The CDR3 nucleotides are TGTGCCAGCAGCACCGGACCCGGGGGAGGCTGGGAGACCCAGTACTTC.